The 23 T cell receptor beta chains reported below all come from one sample, sequenced in a study of T cell changes during pregnancy in multiple sclerosis. Sequencing used immunoSEQ multiplex PCR; TCRdb keeps in-frame clones, though not all of them. Here the sample spans under 20,000 clones, about 83% being singletons. Specimen: CD8+ T cells from peripheral blood mononuclear cells, collected after pregnancy. The receptors derive from a female donor with multiple sclerosis, enrolled in a pregnancy study.

This sequence joins TRBV7-8 and TRBJ1-1; 8 bases align to TRBD1. Germline CDR1 and CDR2: SGHVS and FQNEAQ. V gave up 5 bases and J gave up 8 bases; unmatched junction bases: 10. The CDR3 consists of 14 residues. Written as DNA, the CDR3 is TGTGCCAGCAGCCTCGTGCCGGGACAGGAAGAAGCTTTCTTT. Translated: CASSLVPGQEEAFF. The complete variable domain, with remaining parts taken from reference TRBV7-8 and TRBJ1-1, reads GAGVSQSPRYKVAKRGQDVALRCDPISGHVSLFWYQQALGQGPEFLTYFQNEAQLDKSGLPSDRFFAERPEGSVSTLKIQRTQQEDSAVYLCASSLVPGQEEAFFGQGTRLTVV.

This clone was seen only once. The chain uses TRBV5-1 and TRBJ2-5, with 9 positions matching TRBD2. Germline assignment: CDR1 SGHRS and CDR2 YFSETQ. The CDR3 is 17 amino acids. The J segment lost 3 bases and the V segment lost 0 bases, leaving 9 bases of the junction unmatched. CDR3 nucleotide sequence: TGCGCCAGCAGCTTGGGACATTATAGCGGGGGAGAAGAGACCCAGTACTTC. Encoded protein: CASSLGHYSGGEETQYF.

The V gene is TRBV4-1, the J gene TRBJ2-7; D gene unclear. Per the germline V gene, CDR1 is MGHRA and CDR2 is YSYEKL. V dropped 2 bases and J dropped 2 bases, with 13 bases sitting between them. The CDR3 totals 15 residues. The CDR3 spells CASSQRVGDPYEQYF. CDR3 nucleotide sequence: TGCGCCAGCAGCCAACGAGTTGGTGATCCCTACGAGCAGTACTTC.

V usage is TRBV7-9 and J usage is TRBJ1-1; 7 bases line up with TRBD1. The trim removed 5 bases at V and 4 bases at J, leaving 7 bases unmatched. The germline gives CDR1 SEHNR, CDR2 FQNEAQ (reference sequence). This CDR3 region has 14 residues. CDR3 DNA: TGTGCCAGCAGCCCGACGACAGGGAGCACTGAAGCTTTCTTT. This sequence encodes CASSPTTGSTEAFF.

V and J are TRBV28 and TRBJ1-2; D call uncertain. CDR1 and CDR2 (germline): MDHEN, SYDVKM. There are 16 residues in the CDR3. Trimming took off 5 bases at V and 6 bases at J, with 22 bases between the two ends. The CDR3 DNA reads TGTGCCAGCAGTAGGCCTAGTAGGGAGAGCCGGGATGGCTACACCTTC. Its protein is CASSRPSRESRDGYTF.

The rearrangement uses TRBV4-1 and TRBJ1-1, with TRBD1 matching over 7 bases. Unmatched junction bases numbered 11, after V lost 4 bases and J lost 0 bases. CDR3 length equals 17 residues. CDR1 is MGHRA, CDR2 YSYEKL, per germline. In DNA, the CDR3 is TGCGCCAGCAGCCCGCGACAGGGAGATTTGCTGAACACTGAAGCTTTCTTT. Encoded protein: CASSPRQGDLLNTEAFF.

The chain couples TRBV5-6 to TRBJ2-4, with D possibly being TRBD1 (7 bases). The CDR3 runs to 14 residues. Germline lookup yields CDR1 SGHDT and CDR2 YYEEEE. V gave up 4 bases and J gave up 9 bases, with 17 bases separating them. The CDR3 nucleotides read TGTGCCAGCAGCAACATGGAGGGGGCTAGCATTCAGTACTTC. Encoded protein: CASSNMEGASIQYF.

Only one count was recorded for this clone. This chain links TRBV7-3 with TRBJ2-3, with a tentative D call TRBD2 (6 bases). This CDR3 is 13 amino acids long. The V end lost 5 bases, the J end lost 11 bases, and 17 bases lay between the germline ends. The germline V gene has CDR1 SGHTA and CDR2 FQGTGA. CDR3 sequence (DNA): TGTGCCAGCAGCCCGGACCCTGGAGGGATGCAGTATTTT. The encoded protein is CASSPDPGGMQYF.

The genes are TRBV6-1 and TRBJ2-2; unclear D gene. The CDR3 loop spans 15 amino acids. Germline V CDR1 and CDR2: MNHNS, SASEGT. Trimming removed 1 base from V and 4 bases from J, with 10 bases in between. Here the CDR3 reads CASSEESSGTGELFF. Written as DNA, the CDR3 is TGTGCCAGCAGTGAAGAGTCTAGTGGCACCGGGGAGCTGTTTTTT.

This clone has only one observation. The gene calls are TRBV4-3 and TRBJ1-2; D unclear. This CDR3 comprises 15 residues. Trimming cost V 4 bases and J 3 bases, with 15 bases left between them. Germline lookup yields CDR1 LGHNA and CDR2 YSLEER. CDR3 sequence reads: CASSLKDPGDYGYTF. The CDR3 region has the DNA TGCGCCAGCAGCCTCAAGGACCCGGGAGACTATGGCTACACCTTC.

The V call is TRBV6-5, the J call TRBJ1-5; 7 nucleotides agree with TRBD1. CDR3 length equals 14 residues. Germline loops: CDR1 MNHEY, CDR2 SVGAGI. With V trimmed by 4 bases and J by 4 bases, 4 bases remained unmatched. The chain's CDR3 is CASSSGTENQPQHF. The CDR3 region has the DNA TGTGCCAGCAGTTCCGGGACAGAGAATCAGCCCCAGCATTTT.

The J gene is TRBJ2-2, the V gene TRBV4-1; the match to TRBD2 covers 10 bases. The CDR3 totals 17 residues. Germline CDR1 is MGHRA and CDR2 is YSYEKL. Germline trimming cut 2 bases from V and 4 bases from J; bases unmatched to any gene: 7. As DNA, the CDR3 is TGCGCCAGCAGCCAAATCCTAGCGGGGGACTCCACCGGGGAGCTGTTTTTT. Protein: CASSQILAGDSTGELFF.

The chain is built from TRBV6-1 and TRBJ2-2, with D perhaps matching TRBD1 (6 bases). The germline CDR1 and CDR2 sequences are MNHNS and SASEGT. Trimming cost V 5 bases and J 7 bases, with 14 bases left between them. CDR3 length: 14 amino acids. The CDR3 region is CASSPYRVSGELFF. As DNA, the CDR3 is TGTGCCAGCAGTCCTTACAGGGTTAGCGGGGAGCTGTTTTTT.

This clone rates as medium-sized. The J gene is TRBJ2-3, the V gene TRBV6-4, with 8 nucleotides matching TRBD2. This CDR3 spans 14 amino acids. Germline assignment: CDR1 MRHNA and CDR2 SNTAGT. V trimming: 0 bases; J trimming: 4 bases; junction bases outside the gene matches: 0. The CDR3 here is CASSDSSGADTQYF. CDR3 bases: TGTGCCAGCAGTGACTCTAGCGGGGCAGATACGCAGTATTTT.

The rearrangement links TRBV6-6 to TRBJ2-2, with TRBD2 matching over 10 bases. Unmatched junction bases numbered 8, after V lost 7 bases and J lost 6 bases. From germline, CDR1 is MNHNY and CDR2 SVGAGI (reference sequence). The CDR3 contains 15 residues. The DNA for the CDR3 is TGTGCCAGCACACAGCTAGCGGGGGTTGCCGGGGAGCTGTTTTTT. Its protein product is CASTQLAGVAGELFF.

The table lists this clone with a few counts. The chain joins TRBV19 to TRBJ1-2; D gene ambiguous. The CDR3 spans 13 residues. Trimming left V 4 bases short and J 5 bases short, with 11 bases between. Looked up from germline, CDR1 is LNHDA and CDR2 is SQIVND (reference sequence). The CDR3 DNA follows: TGTGCCAGTAGTAGTGGTGAGATATATGGCTACACCTTC. It yields the protein CASSSGEIYGYTF.

The chain uses TRBV6-5 and TRBJ2-5, with D possibly TRBD1 on 7 matching bases. The V end was cut by 2 bases, the J end by 5 bases, with 15 bases between. Per germline, CDR1 MNHEY and CDR2 SVGAGI. The CDR3 totals 15 residues. The chain's CDR3 is CASSYIGQEGETQYF. CDR3 in DNA: TGTGCCAGCAGTTACATCGGACAGGAGGGGGAGACCCAGTACTTC.

The genes are TRBV27 and TRBJ2-5, with 7 positions matching TRBD2. J was trimmed by 13 bases and V by 2 bases; bases with no gene match: 7. The germline V gene has CDR1 MNHEY and CDR2 SMNVEV (reference sequence). The CDR3 covers 12 residues. CDR3 coding DNA: TGTGCCAGCAGTTTAACCGGGGGGTCGTTGTACTTC. Translation: CASSLTGGSLYF.

The chain's CDR3 is CASSLNNVFEAFF. For the CDR3, the DNA is TGTGCCAGCAGCTTAAATAATGTATTTGAAGCTTTCTTT. This chain links TRBV7-9 with TRBJ1-1, with D unclear. CDR1 is SEHNR, CDR2 FQNEAQ, per germline (reference sequence). CDR3 size: 13 residues. The V gene lost 2 bases and the J gene lost 7 bases, with 11 bases spanning the gap.

The rearrangement uses TRBV7-8 and TRBJ2-7; D is unclear. The ends were cut back, 2 bases at V and 3 bases at J, with 8 bases in the middle. CDR1 is SGHVS, CDR2 FQNEAQ, per germline. The CDR3 spans 13 residues. The CDR3 nucleotides read TGTGCCAGCAGCTTAAGCACTTACTACGAGCAGTACTTC. It is translated as CASSLSTYYEQYF.

The chain recombines TRBV2 with TRBJ2-3; D may be TRBD2 (5 bases). CDR3 length: 19 residues. With 6 bases removed from V and 1 base from J, the gap between germline ends came to 26 bases. Germline V gene lookup returns CDR1 SNHLY and CDR2 FYNNEI. CDR3 loop: CASSERVTAGNWGTDTQYF. The DNA for the CDR3 is TGTGCCAGCAGCGAGAGGGTAACCGCCGGCAACTGGGGCACAGATACGCAGTATTTT.

The chain joins TRBV6-6 to TRBJ2-1, with 16 bases that match TRBD2. With V trimmed by 5 bases and J by 7 bases, 2 bases remained unmatched. This CDR3 has 15 residues. Germline V lookup: CDR1 MNHNY, CDR2 SVGAGI (reference sequence). The CDR3 sequence: CASSPGLAGGNEQFF. CDR3 coding DNA: TGTGCCAGCAGTCCGGGACTAGCGGGGGGGAATGAGCAGTTCTTC.

The chain has TRBV28 and TRBJ2-1; 8 positions agree with TRBD2. The junction had 11 bases not matched to a gene; V was cut back by 8 bases and J by 8 bases. Per the germline V gene, CDR1 is MDHEN and CDR2 is SYDVKM. This CDR3 contains 14 residues. CDR3 nucleotide sequence: TGTGCCAGCTCGGAGCGGGGGTATAGAGATGAGCAGTTCTTC. Its translation is CASSERGYRDEQFF.